A selection of T cell receptor beta chains follows, all from one sample in a study of PD-1 blockade in classical Hodgkin lymphoma. Sequenced by immunoSEQ multiplex PCR; TCRdb stores in-frame clones only, minus some. The sample holds tens of thousands of clones, 83% seen once. The source was peripheral blood mononuclear cells (PBMCs), collected before the fourth cycle of nivolumab. These receptors were taken from a human donor with classical Hodgkin lymphoma. Both conserved end residues are part of each CDR3. A D gene is named only where the DNA matches it firmly. For some rows the clone size is stated as once, few or many, or as a class when expanded; others skip it.

once,NA,TRBJ2-3,TRBV27,CASSLGGWDTQYF,TGTGCCAGCAGTTTAGGGGGATGGGATACGCAGTATTTT
NA,NA,TRBJ1-4,TRBV10-3,CAISEEAAQLGEKLFF,TGTGCCATCAGTGAAGAGGCCGCGCAGTTGGGTGAAAAACTGTTTTTT
NA,TRBD1,TRBJ1-1,TRBV9,CASSPTDRGVQAFF,TGTGCCAGCAGCCCTACGGACAGGGGGGTTCAAGCTTTCTTT
NA,NA,TRBJ2-3,TRBV6-6,CASSYESTDTQYF,TGTGCCAGCAGTTACGAGAGCACAGATACGCAGTATTTT
NA,TRBD2,TRBJ2-5,TRBV5-5,CASSFQGGGQETQYF,TGTGCCAGCAGCTTTCAGGGCGGGGGACAAGAGACCCAGTACTTC
NA,TRBD1,TRBJ1-1,TRBV18,CASSPLGQGAGEAFF,TGTGCCAGCTCACCCCTCGGACAGGGGGCAGGTGAAGCTTTCTTT
NA,TRBD2,TRBJ2-1,TRBV4-1,CASSQDWAGGLSYNEQFF,TGCGCCAGCAGCCAAGATTGGGCGGGAGGGCTCTCCTACAATGAGCAGTTCTTC
NA,NA,TRBJ2-2,TRBV18,CASSPFHPGELFF,TGTGCCAGCTCTCCTTTCCATCCAGGGGAGCTGTTTTTT
NA,TRBD1,TRBJ2-1,TRBV28,CASSWSDRVYNEQFF,TGTGCCAGCAGTTGGTCGGACAGGGTATACAATGAGCAGTTCTTC
few,NA,TRBJ2-6,TRBV5-6,CASSFGSSGANVLTF,TGTGCCAGCAGCTTCGGTAGCTCTGGGGCCAACGTCCTGACTTTC
NA,TRBD2,TRBJ2-3,TRBV29-1,CSANGGSGDTDTQYF,TGCAGCGCAAACGGTGGTAGCGGGGACACAGATACGCAGTATTTT
NA,NA,TRBJ2-2,TRBV30,CAWRSPKAGELFF,TGTGCCTGGAGGAGCCCTAAAGCCGGGGAGCTGTTTTTT
NA,NA,TRBJ1-5,TRBV6-5,CATSYLQDDQPQHF,TGTGCCACCAGTTACTTACAGGATGATCAGCCCCAGCATTTT